This T cell receptor beta chain was profiled in a study of naive and memory T cell subsets. RNA was extracted from roughly 2.5 ml of whole blood of healthy adults. TCR cDNA received a 3' ligated oligonucleotide that carried a UMI. Cells were not sorted; total RNA input targeted roughly 1 to 1000 ng. CDR3 length equals 13 residues. Germline V gene sequence: CDR1 SQVTM, CDR2 ANQGSEA. The V gene lost 1 base and the J gene lost 3 bases, with 8 bases spanning the gap. Alpha and beta constant region primers primed reverse transcription for blood and skin samples. Four PCR rounds used nested alpha and beta constant region primers plus the SP2 primer. TCRdb reprocessed the 5' RACE reads via MiXCR and lists one record per CDR3 protein. The top ten hold around 1.8% of the sample, which has more than 20,000 distinct CDR3 sequences, approximately 20% seen once. This clonotype was detected many times.

The chain links TRBV29-1 to TRBJ2-3, with D hard to call. The receptor's source is a female donor in good health. In DNA, the CDR3 is TGCAGCGTTGAAGGACCCGCTACAGATACGCAGTATTTT. Its protein product is CSVEGPATDTQYF.